The 22 T cell receptor beta chains listed next were all sequenced from one sample in a study of identical twins. From the 5' RACE reads, TCRdb called clonotypes with MiXCR, one entry per CDR3 protein. The sample includes 250,000 or so distinct CDR3 sequences, 7.5% of them seen just once. These data also featured in a second study, about yellow fever vaccine responses in identical twins.

Input material: CD8+ T cells sorted from blood. The receptors stem from a woman aged 18-29 years in good health.

The rearrangement uses TRBV21-1 and TRBJ1-6; no DNA check was done on the table's D call, TRBD1. TRBV21-1 is noted as a pseudogene. This CDR3 has 13 amino acids. For the CDR3, the DNA is TGTGCCAGCTCGGGGGCAGATATTTCACCCCTCCACTTT. This translates into CASSGADISPLHF.

CDR3 bases: TGCAGTGCTAGTGGCCTAGATCAAAACATTCAGTACTTC. It yields the protein CSASGLDQNIQYF. The V gene is TRBV20-1, the J gene TRBJ2-4; no reliable D call. This CDR3 is built from 13 residues. Germline CDR1 is DFQATT and CDR2 is SNEGSKA (reference sequence). The ends were cut back, 3 bases at V and 5 bases at J, with 11 bases in the middle.

This clonotype appeared many times. The gene calls are TRBV5-1 and TRBJ2-3, with a weak D call TRBD2 (6 bases). The CDR3 extends over 15 amino acids. Trimming stripped 4 bases from V and 1 base from J, with 13 bases between. Per the germline V gene, CDR1 is SGHRS and CDR2 is YFSETQ. The CDR3 protein is CASSPGEFGTDTQYF. CDR3 nucleotide sequence: TGCGCCAGCAGCCCGGGGGAGTTCGGCACAGATACGCAGTATTTT.

The J gene is TRBJ2-1, the V gene TRBV7-2; 7 nucleotides agree with TRBD2. Germline CDR1 and CDR2: SGHTA and FQGNSA. The CDR3 spans 12 residues. The ends lost 4 bases at V and 10 bases at J; junction bases unmatched: 4. As DNA, the CDR3 is TGTGCCAGCAGCTGGGGGGGAGGGGAGCAGTTCTTC. Translating it yields CASSWGGGEQFF.

Here the CDR3 reads CASSQAFSGSYEQYF. The CDR3 DNA sequence: TGCGCCAGCAGCCAAGCTTTTAGCGGGAGCTACGAGCAGTACTTC. The chain carries TRBV4-1 and TRBJ2-7; 9 bases align to TRBD2. Germline CDR1 MGHRA, CDR2 YSYEKL. V was clipped by 1 base and J by 3 bases; unmatched bases: 4. This CDR3 region has 15 residues.

The gene calls are TRBV3-1 and TRBJ2-3; 14 bases align to TRBD2. CDR1 LGHDT and CDR2 YNNKEL come from the germline V gene (reference sequence). CDR3 size: 20 residues. V shed 10 bases, J shed 2 bases, and the junction held 20 bases outside the gene matches. In nucleotides, the CDR3 is TGTGCCACTTCTAAGGGACTAGCGGGAGAAGTCTCCACCTTCACAGATACGCAGTATTTT. Protein sequence: CATSKGLAGEVSTFTDTQYF.

Ten or more counts support this clonotype. This chain connects TRBV4-2 to TRBJ2-7; TRBD2 might be the D (6 bases). Germline-derived CDR1 and CDR2 are LGHNA and YNFKEQ. V lost 0 bases and J 3 bases, leaving 15 bases between the germline ends. The CDR3 contains 16 residues. The CDR3 DNA is TGTGCCAGCAGCCAAGATCTCGGGGACTTTAACTACGAGCAGTACTTC. Encoded protein: CASSQDLGDFNYEQYF.

A word on this clonotype: The missing conserved phenylalanine or tryptophan at the end of this CDR3 makes a read error likely. The chain links TRBV14 to TRBJ2-7; unclear D gene. The CDR3 extends over 11 amino acids. Germline V CDR1 and CDR2: SGHDN, FVKESK. V dropped 1 base and J dropped 6 bases, with 4 bases sitting between them. The CDR3 loop is CASSQGLEQYI. DNA for the CDR3: TGTGCCAGCAGCCAAGGGCTCGAGCAGTACATC.

V and J are TRBV7-8 and TRBJ1-3; D is uncertain. This CDR3 contains 15 residues. Germline CDR1 and CDR2: SGHVS and FQNEAQ. V lost 3 bases and J lost 0, with 9 bases in between. CDR3 nucleotides: TGTGCCAGCAGCTTTCTGAGGTCCTCTGGAAACACCATATATTTT. This codes for CASSFLRSSGNTIYF.

The chain carries TRBV6-5 and TRBJ1-4; D unresolved. The CDR3 contains 16 residues. Germline CDR1 MNHEY, CDR2 SVGAGI. V dropped 3 bases and J dropped 5 bases, with 16 bases sitting between them. CDR3 in amino acids: CASSYEGSRSNEKLFF. In DNA, the CDR3 is TGTGCCAGCAGTTATGAAGGGTCGAGGAGCAATGAAAAACTGTTTTTT.

This chain joins TRBV28 and TRBJ2-7; the D is unclear. Germline V gene lookup returns CDR1 MDHEN and CDR2 SYDVKM. The CDR3 contains 15 residues. V lost 2 bases, J lost 2 bases, and 13 bases lay in between. CDR3 sequence (DNA): TGTGCCAGCAGTTTACCACCCCATCTCACCTACGAGCAGTACTTC. This encodes CASSLPPHLTYEQYF.

This clonotype was observed at least ten times. The chain couples TRBV11-2 to TRBJ1-2, with a tentative D call TRBD1 (5 bases). The CDR3 runs to 14 residues. CDR1 and CDR2 from the germline V gene are SGHAT and FQNNGV. Trimming removed 1 base at V and 2 bases at J, with 8 bases between. CDR3 region: CASSLAAGNYGYTF. CDR3 DNA sequence: TGTGCCAGCAGCTTAGCGGCAGGGAACTATGGCTACACCTTC.

A word on this clonotype: A read error is possible here, since a much larger clone lies one base away. The V call is TRBV12-3 or TRBV12-4, the J call TRBJ2-2, with TRBD1 matching over 9 bases. This CDR3 spans 14 amino acids. This CDR3 is CTSSHGTGTGELFF. For the CDR3, the DNA is TGTACCAGCAGTCACGGGACAGGGACTGGGGAGCTGTTTTTT.

A few counts support this clonotype. This chain joins TRBV15 and TRBJ2-1, with TRBD2 matching 7 bases. CDR1 and CDR2 (germline): LNHNV, YYDKDF (reference sequence). V lost 5 bases and J lost 0; bases outside the gene matches: 19. The CDR3 is 20 residues long. This CDR3 reads CATSPTILSSTSNSYNEQFF. The CDR3 bases are TGTGCCACCAGCCCTACGATCCTAAGTTCGACTAGCAACTCCTACAATGAGCAGTTCTTC.

This rearrangement joins TRBV9 to TRBJ2-5, with 7 bases that match TRBD2. J gave up 5 bases and V 3 bases, and 7 bases lay outside the gene matches. This CDR3 has 14 amino acids. Germline-derived CDR1 and CDR2 are SGDLS and YYNGEE. CDR3 sequence reads: CASSEASGRETQYF. Written as DNA, the CDR3 is TGTGCCAGCAGCGAGGCTAGCGGACGGGAGACCCAGTACTTC. Full variable domain (rest looked up from reference TRBV9 and TRBJ2-5): DSGVTQTPKHLITATGQRVTLRCSPRSGDLSVYWYQQSLDQGLQFLIQYYNGEERAKGNILERFSAQQFPDLHSELNLSSLELGDSALYFCASSEASGRETQYFGPGTRLLVL.

Ten or more counts support this clonotype. This chain uses TRBV7-9 with TRBJ2-2, with 7 bases identical to TRBD1. V shed 4 bases, J shed 4 bases, and the junction held 3 bases outside the gene matches. Germline V gene sequence: CDR1 SEHNR, CDR2 FQNEAQ (reference sequence). This CDR3 is built from 14 residues. DNA for the CDR3: TGTGCCAGCAGCTCCGGGACAGCCACCGGGGAGCTGTTTTTT. Translating gives CASSSGTATGELFF.

This clonotype has ten or more counts. The chain carries TRBV12-3 or TRBV12-4 and TRBJ1-6; 7 nucleotides align to TRBD1. V shed 6 bases, J shed 8 bases, and the junction held 7 bases outside the gene matches. The CDR3 length is 14 residues. The CDR3 sequence: CASSPTGIDSPLHF. CDR3 bases: TGTGCCAGCAGCCCGACAGGGATCGATTCACCCCTCCACTTT.

This clonotype was observed many times. V is TRBV5-6 and J is TRBJ2-7; D tentatively fits TRBD1 or TRBD2 (5 bases each). The CDR3 spans 15 residues. Trimming shortened V by 5 bases and J by 0 bases, and 15 bases separated the two germline ends. Germline V gives CDR1 SGHDT, CDR2 YYEEEE. The CDR3 region has the DNA TGTGCCAGCAGTCGAACCGGGACCCTCTCCTACGAGCAGTACTTC. It specifies CASSRTGTLSYEQYF.

The chain employs TRBV11-2 and TRBJ1-4, with 12 nucleotides matching TRBD1. Trimming at V came to 2 bases and at J to 7 bases, leaving 2 bases not matched to a gene. Per the germline V gene, CDR1 is SGHAT and CDR2 is FQNNGV. This CDR3 is built from 15 residues. CDR3 loop: CASSLRDRGLEKLFF. CDR3 DNA: TGTGCCAGCAGCTTACGGGACAGGGGGCTTGAAAAACTGTTTTTT.

This clonotype turned up a few times. This chain joins TRBV12-3 or TRBV12-4 and TRBJ2-1, with 14 bases that match TRBD2. CDR3 length: 16 amino acids. V lost 9 bases and J lost 7; bases outside the gene matches: 11. DNA of the CDR3: TGTGCCAGTGGGACTAGCGGGAGTGGAAATTGGAATGAGCAGTTCTTC. It yields the protein CASGTSGSGNWNEQFF.

In this sample, this clonotype turned up a few times. This chain connects TRBV20-1 to TRBJ2-7, with 7 bases lining up with TRBD1. Germline assignment: CDR1 DFQATT and CDR2 SNEGSKA (reference sequence). This CDR3 contains 13 residues. The V and J ends lost 3 bases and 4 bases, in that order; junction bases with no gene match: 6. CDR3 in amino acids: CSARAARGYEQYF. In nucleotides, the CDR3 is TGCAGTGCTAGGGCTGCCAGGGGGTACGAGCAGTACTTC.

This clonotype was picked up a small number of times. The chain links TRBV5-6 to TRBJ2-7; TRBD2 matches at 10 bases. The CDR3 is 18 residues long. With 1 base clipped from V and 0 bases from J, the junction kept 10 bases outside the gene matches. The germline V gene has CDR1 SGHDT and CDR2 YYEEEE. In DNA form, the CDR3 reads TGTGCCAGCAGCTTGAGTCTTGGGCTAGCGGGGGCCTCCTACGAGCAGTACGTC. Protein product: CASSLSLGLAGASYEQYV.